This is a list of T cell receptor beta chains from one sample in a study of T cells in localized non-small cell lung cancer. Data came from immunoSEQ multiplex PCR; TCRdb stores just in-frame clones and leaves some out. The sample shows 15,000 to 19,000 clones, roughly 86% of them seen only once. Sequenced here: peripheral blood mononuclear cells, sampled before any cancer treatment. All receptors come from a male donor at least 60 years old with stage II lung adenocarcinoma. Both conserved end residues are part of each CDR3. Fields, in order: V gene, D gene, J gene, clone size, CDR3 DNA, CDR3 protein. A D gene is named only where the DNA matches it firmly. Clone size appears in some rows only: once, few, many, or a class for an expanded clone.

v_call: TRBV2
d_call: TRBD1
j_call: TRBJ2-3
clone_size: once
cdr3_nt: TGTGCCACCAGACAGGGGGCTACAGATACGCAGTATTTT
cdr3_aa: CATRQGATDTQYF

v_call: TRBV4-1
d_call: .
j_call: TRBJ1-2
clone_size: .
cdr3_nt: TGCGCCAGCAGCCAAGATCTTAGGCCCTACTATGGCTACACCTTC
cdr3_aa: CASSQDLRPYYGYTF

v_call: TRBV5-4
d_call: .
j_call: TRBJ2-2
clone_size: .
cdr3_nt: TGTGCCAGCAGCTTGGGTGGCAGGGGCTCCAACACCGGGGAGCTGTTTTTT
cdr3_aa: CASSLGGRGSNTGELFF

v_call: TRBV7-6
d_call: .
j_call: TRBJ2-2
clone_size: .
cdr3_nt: TGTGCCAGCAGCTTAGCCGGGAGTGGCACCGGGGAGCTGTTTTTT
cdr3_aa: CASSLAGSGTGELFF

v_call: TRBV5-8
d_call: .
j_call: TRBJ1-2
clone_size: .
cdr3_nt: TGTGCCAGCAGCCCTGGCGCCTCGAACAACTATGGCTACACCTTC
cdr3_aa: CASSPGASNNYGYTF

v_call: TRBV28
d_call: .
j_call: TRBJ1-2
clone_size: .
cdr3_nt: TGTGCCAGTAGGGGGGCGAACTATGGCTACACCTTC
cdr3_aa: CASRGANYGYTF

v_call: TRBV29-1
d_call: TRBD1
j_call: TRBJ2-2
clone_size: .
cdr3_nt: TGCAGCGTGCGAGGCGACAGGGGAGGAAGCGGGGAGCTGTTTTTT
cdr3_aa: CSVRGDRGGSGELFF

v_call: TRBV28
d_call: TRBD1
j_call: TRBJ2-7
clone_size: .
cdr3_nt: TGTGCCAGCAGACCTGACAGGGGAGGACCCTACGAGCAGTACTTC
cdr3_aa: CASRPDRGGPYEQYF

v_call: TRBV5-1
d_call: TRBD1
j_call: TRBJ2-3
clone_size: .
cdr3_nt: TGCGCCAGCAGCTTGGGCGCGGCAGGGGGAAATACGCAGTATTTT
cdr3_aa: CASSLGAAGGNTQYF

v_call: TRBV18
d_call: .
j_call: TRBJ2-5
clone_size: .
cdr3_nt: TGTGCCAGCTCATCAGCCTGGGAGAAAGGAGAGACCCAGTACTTC
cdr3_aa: CASSSAWEKGETQYF

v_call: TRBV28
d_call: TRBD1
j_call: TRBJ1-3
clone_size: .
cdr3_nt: TGTGCCAGCAGTTCTCTGGACAGGGCTGGAAACACCATATATTTT
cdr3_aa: CASSSLDRAGNTIYF

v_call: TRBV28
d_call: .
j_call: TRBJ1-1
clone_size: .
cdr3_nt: TGTGCCAGCAGTTTAGGAGGGGTGAACACTGAAGCTTTCTTT
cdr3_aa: CASSLGGVNTEAFF

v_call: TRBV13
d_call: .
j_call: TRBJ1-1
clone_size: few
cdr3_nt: TGTGCCAGCAGCCTGAACACTGAAGCTTTCTTT
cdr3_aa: CASSLNTEAFF

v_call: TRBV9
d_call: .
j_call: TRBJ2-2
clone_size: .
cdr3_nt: TGTGCCAGCAGCGTAGAACTAGTAGGGAACACCGGGGAGCTGTTTTTT
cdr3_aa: CASSVELVGNTGELFF

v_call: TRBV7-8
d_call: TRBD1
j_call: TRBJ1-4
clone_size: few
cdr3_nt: TGTGCCAGCAGCTCGGTGACAGGGGTAACTAATGAAAAACTGTTTTTT
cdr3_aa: CASSSVTGVTNEKLFF

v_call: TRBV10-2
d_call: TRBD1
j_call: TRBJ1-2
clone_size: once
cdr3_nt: TGCGCCAGCAATCCGGACAGGGGGCACTATGGCTACACCTTC
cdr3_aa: CASNPDRGHYGYTF

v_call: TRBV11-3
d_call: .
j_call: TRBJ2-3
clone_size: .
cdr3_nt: TGTGCCAGCAGCCCTCGACTTCTTACAAGCACAGATACGCAGTATTTT
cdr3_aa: CASSPRLLTSTDTQYF

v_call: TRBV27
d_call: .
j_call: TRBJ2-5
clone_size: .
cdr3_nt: TGTGCCAGCAGTGCAGGGGGGGATTCCAAGAGACCCCAGTACTTC
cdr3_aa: CASSAGGDSKRPQYF

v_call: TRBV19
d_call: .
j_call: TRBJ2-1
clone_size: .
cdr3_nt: TGTGCCAGTAGTAGGGACCCTCGTAGCAATGAGCAGTTCTTC
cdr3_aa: CASSRDPRSNEQFF

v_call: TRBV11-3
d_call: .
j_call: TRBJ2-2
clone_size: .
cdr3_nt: TGTGCCAGCAGCCTAGGCAGCGTGTCCGGGGAGCTGTTTTTT
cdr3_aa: CASSLGSVSGELFF

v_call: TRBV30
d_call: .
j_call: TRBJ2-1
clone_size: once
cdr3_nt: TGTGCCTGGAGAATTTCGGGAAGGACCAATGAGCAGTTCTTC
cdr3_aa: CAWRISGRTNEQFF

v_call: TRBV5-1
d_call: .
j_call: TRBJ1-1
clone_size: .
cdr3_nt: TGCGCCAGCAGCCCCGGTAGTGGGGCATGGACTGAAGCTTTCTTT
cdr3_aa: CASSPGSGAWTEAFF